These 29 T cell receptor beta chains were all obtained from the same sample, sequenced in a study of cytomegalovirus exposure and HLA in healthy donors (dated by TCRdb to about 2017). Libraries were prepared through the immunoSEQ multiplex PCR assay. TCRdb holds this immuneACCESS table with in-frame rearrangements only. Some clones are missing; in checked studies, unresolved V genes explain under half, and the rest has no known cause. Counted in this sample were 180,000 or so clones; more than 75% of them appeared once. The top ten clonotypes cover roughly 7% of the sample. The sample was PBMCs. These receptors were obtained from a man younger than 45 in good health and CMV-seropositive.

This clone was observed a few times. The CDR3 DNA follows: TGTGCCACCAGCGAGGGACTAGCGGGGGGGCCGAACGAGCAGTACTTC. Its protein is CATSEGLAGGPNEQYF. The V call is TRBV15, the J call TRBJ2-7, with TRBD2 identical over 16 bases. Germline V gene data show CDR1 as LNHNV and CDR2 as YYDKDF (reference sequence). Losses at the gene ends were 5 bases for V and 5 bases for J; bases not matched to a gene: 6. CDR3 length: 16 residues.

The chain is built from TRBV2 and TRBJ1-5; D is perhaps TRBD1 (5 bases). CDR3 length: 15 amino acids. With 6 bases removed from V and 1 base from J, the gap between germline ends came to 13 bases. Germline CDR1 SNHLY, CDR2 FYNNEI. Written as DNA, the CDR3 is TGTGCCAGCAGGATTTCGCGACAGAGCAATCAGCCCCAGCATTTT. Translation gives CASRISRQSNQPQHF.

V is TRBV30 and J is TRBJ1-5; 7 positions agree with TRBD1. The V gene end was trimmed by 4 bases and the J gene end by 2 bases; junction bases not matched to a gene: 14. Germline V gives CDR1 GTSNPN, CDR2 SVGIG (reference sequence). CDR3 length equals 17 residues. In nucleotides, the CDR3 is TGTGCCTGGACTAATAATCGAAGGGGGCTTGGCAATCAGCCCCAGCATTTT. This sequence encodes CAWTNNRRGLGNQPQHF.

The chain links TRBV27 to TRBJ1-1; a possible D gene is TRBD1 (5 bases). The CDR3 extends over 14 amino acids. V lost 9 bases and J lost 4, with 18 bases in between. The V gene's germline CDR1 is MNHEY and CDR2 SMNVEV (reference sequence). This CDR3 is CARPQPQGATEAFF. DNA of the CDR3: TGTGCCAGGCCCCAACCTCAGGGTGCCACTGAAGCTTTCTTT.

This chain connects TRBV14 to TRBJ2-6; no clear D gene. This CDR3 has 16 residues. Trimming took off 0 bases at V and 0 bases at J, with 6 bases between the two ends. Germline CDR1 is SGHDN and CDR2 is FVKESK. The CDR3 nucleotides read TGTGCCAGCAGCCAAGATCGGATCTCTGGGGCCAACGTCCTGACTTTC. Residues: CASSQDRISGANVLTF.

This clone came up once. This chain joins TRBV20-1 and TRBJ1-4, with unresolved D. The CDR3 contains 11 residues. Germline CDR1 and CDR2: DFQATT and SNEGSKA (reference sequence). V lost 8 bases and J 14 bases, leaving 18 bases between the germline ends. DNA for the CDR3: TGCAGTATTAGGCTTTTCCCGGGGCTGTTTTTT. Amino acids: CSIRLFPGLFF.

The chain carries TRBV2 and TRBJ1-1; a possible D gene is TRBD1 (5 bases). The CDR3 is made up of 13 amino acids. The germline V and J ends were trimmed by 4 bases and 4 bases, with 10 bases remaining between them. CDR1 is SNHLY and CDR2 is FYNNEI in the germline V gene. The CDR3 here is CASSGQGGTEAFF. DNA for the CDR3: TGTGCCAGCAGTGGTCAGGGAGGCACTGAAGCTTTCTTT.

J is TRBJ1-2 and V is TRBV19, with D tentatively TRBD1 (6 bases). Deletions cut 4 bases from V and 4 bases from J, with 10 bases between. From germline, CDR1 is LNHDA and CDR2 SQIVND (reference sequence). The CDR3 is 13 amino acids. The DNA of the CDR3 is TGTGCCAGTAGTAAGGACAGCACCTATGGCTACACCTTC. This codes for CASSKDSTYGYTF. Combining the CDR3 with reference TRBV19 and TRBJ1-2 gives the whole variable domain DGGITQSPKYLFRKEGQNVTLSCEQNLNHDAMYWYRQDPGQGLRLIYYSQIVNDFQKGDIAEGYSVSREKKESFPLTVTSAQKNPTAFYLCASSKDSTYGYTFGSGTRLTVV.

The rearrangement joins TRBV7-9 to TRBJ1-2, with D possibly matching TRBD1 (6 bases). CDR3 length: 15 amino acids. V was cut by 0 bases and J by 6 bases, with 14 bases left in between. From germline, CDR1 is SEHNR and CDR2 FQNEAQ (reference sequence). The CDR3 loop is CASSLAEDSFHGYTF. For the CDR3, the DNA is TGTGCCAGCAGCTTAGCTGAGGACAGTTTCCATGGCTACACCTTC.

The genes are TRBV2 and TRBJ1-1; possibly TRBD1 for D (6 bases). Germline loops: CDR1 SNHLY, CDR2 FYNNEI. V lost 4 bases and J 6 bases, leaving 21 bases between the germline ends. The CDR3 is 16 amino acids. This CDR3 reads CASSARRGGQGAEAFF. CDR3 coding DNA: TGTGCCAGCAGTGCCCGGAGGGGGGGCCAAGGGGCTGAAGCTTTCTTT.

This clone was detected only once. The genes are TRBV7-3 and TRBJ1-2; D gene uncertain. This CDR3 is 13 amino acids long. Trimming removed 1 base at V and 2 bases at J, with 5 bases between. Per the germline V gene, CDR1 is SGHTA and CDR2 is FQGTGA. The CDR3 loop reads CASSLNPNYGYTF. The CDR3 DNA reads TGTGCCAGCAGCTTAAATCCCAACTATGGCTACACCTTC.

The chain has TRBV7-9 and TRBJ1-4; possibly TRBD1 for D (6 bases). The germline V and J ends were trimmed by 5 bases and 12 bases, with 16 bases remaining between them. Germline CDR1 reads SEHNR; CDR2 reads FQNEAQ (reference sequence). This CDR3 has 13 amino acids. The CDR3 DNA reads as TGTGCCAGCAGCGCCGGACAGCTCGGGGAACTGTTTTTT. Amino acid sequence: CASSAGQLGELFF.

The gene calls are TRBV7-3 and TRBJ1-2; no clear D. Germline CDR1 reads SGHTA; CDR2 reads FQGTGA. The CDR3 loop spans 13 amino acids. Trimming took 5 bases from V and 4 from J, leaving 11 bases between them. For the CDR3, the DNA is TGTGCCAGCAGCCTAGGGTCCTCCTATGGCTACACCTTC. Translated: CASSLGSSYGYTF.

This rearrangement joins TRBV5-1 to TRBJ1-6, with 7 bases fitting TRBD1. V gave up 1 base and J gave up 8 bases; unmatched junction bases: 6. Looked up from germline, CDR1 is SGHRS and CDR2 is YFSETQ. The CDR3 loop spans 15 amino acids. CDR3 in DNA: TGCGCCAGCAGCTTGTCGGCCAGGGGGGATTCACCCCTCCACTTT. This gives the protein CASSLSARGDSPLHF.

The V and J genes are TRBV30 and TRBJ1-1, with D unresolved. In germline, CDR1 is GTSNPN, CDR2 SVGIG (reference sequence). The germline V and J ends were trimmed by 2 bases and 0 bases, with 7 bases remaining between them. CDR3 length: 13 amino acids. The CDR3 protein is CAWSLTLNTEAFF. The CDR3 nucleotides are TGTGCCTGGAGTTTGACCCTGAACACTGAAGCTTTCTTT.

The V gene is TRBV30, the J gene TRBJ2-3; D is undetermined. The length of the CDR3 is 14 residues. CDR1 is GTSNPN and CDR2 is SVGIG in the germline V gene (reference sequence). Trimming pared 0 bases from V and 6 bases from J, leaving 13 bases between. The CDR3 is CAWSVGTSGDTQYF. The CDR3 DNA reads as TGTGCCTGGAGTGTTGGAACGTCTGGGGATACGCAGTATTTT.

This clone has ten or more counts. The V and J genes are TRBV27 and TRBJ2-5, with TRBD2 identical over 7 bases. This CDR3 is 14 amino acids long. The V gene's germline CDR1 is MNHEY and CDR2 SMNVEV (reference sequence). Trimming cost V 4 bases and J 7 bases; bases outside gene matches: 9. In DNA form, the CDR3 reads TGTGCCAGCAGTTCAGGACTAGACCTGGGGACCCAGTACTTC. Protein product: CASSSGLDLGTQYF.

The V and J genes are TRBV11-3 and TRBJ2-1; TRBD2 agrees at 7 bases. CDR3 length: 14 residues. Germline assignment: CDR1 SGHNT and CDR2 YENEEA. V lost 3 bases, J lost 4 bases, and 3 bases stayed unmatched. The CDR3 nucleotides read TGTGCCAGCAGCTTCGCGGGGGAGTACAATGAGCAGTTCTTC. It specifies CASSFAGEYNEQFF.

The J gene is TRBJ2-7, the V gene TRBV7-8; 7 bases map to TRBD2. Trimming took 0 bases from V and 6 from J; bases not matched to a gene: 8. Germline V gives CDR1 SGHVS, CDR2 FQNEAQ. This CDR3 region has 15 residues. The CDR3 DNA follows: TGTGCCAGCAGCTTAGCGGGAGGGCGAGTCTCCGAGCAGTACTTC. Its protein product is CASSLAGGRVSEQYF.

This rearrangement joins TRBV5-1 to TRBJ2-3, with D possibly matching TRBD2 (7 bases). CDR3 length: 14 residues. The germline V gene has CDR1 SGHRS and CDR2 YFSETQ. V was pared by 0 bases and J by 3 bases, with 8 bases between. This CDR3 is CASSLEGGTDTQYF. CDR3 coding DNA: TGCGCCAGCAGCTTGGAGGGGGGGACAGATACGCAGTATTTT.

J is TRBJ1-3 and V is TRBV5-6; tentative D call: TRBD1 (5 bases). The length of the CDR3 is 15 residues. CDR1 SGHDT and CDR2 YYEEEE come from the germline V gene. V was trimmed by 5 bases and J by 4 bases, leaving 16 bases between them. The CDR3 coding sequence is TGTGCCAGCAGTTCCGCAGGGATGGCGGGAAACACCATATATTTT. Translation gives CASSSAGMAGNTIYF.

The gene calls are TRBV29-1 and TRBJ2-1, with 11 nucleotides matching TRBD2. V was pared by 1 base and J by 10 bases, with 3 bases of the junction left unmatched. The CDR3 is 13 amino acids. Germline-derived CDR1 and CDR2 are SQVTM and ANQGSEA. The CDR3 here is CSVEVAGGREQFF. Written as DNA, the CDR3 is TGCAGCGTTGAAGTAGCGGGGGGGAGGGAGCAGTTCTTC.

Here the CDR3 reads CSVGTVNQPQHF. For the CDR3, the DNA is TGCAGCGTCGGGACAGTGAATCAGCCCCAGCATTTT. The chain links TRBV29-1 to TRBJ1-5, with 7 bases matching TRBD1. The germline CDR1 and CDR2 sequences are SQVTM and ANQGSEA. With V trimmed by 6 bases and J by 4 bases, 3 bases remained unmatched. The CDR3 covers 12 residues.

This chain connects TRBV30 to TRBJ2-7; TRBD1 might be the D (5 bases). Germline V gene data show CDR1 as GTSNPN and CDR2 as SVGIG (reference sequence). The CDR3 runs 13 residues. Deletions cut 0 bases from V and 5 bases from J, with 11 bases between. This CDR3 reads CAWSVDKNNEQYF. The DNA for the CDR3 is TGTGCCTGGAGTGTGGACAAGAACAACGAGCAGTACTTC.

The chain joins TRBV27 to TRBJ2-7, with a tentative D call TRBD1 (6 bases). The V end lost 0 bases, the J end lost 3 bases, and 12 bases lay between the germline ends. This CDR3 contains 15 residues. CDR1 MNHEY and CDR2 SMNVEV come from the germline V gene (reference sequence). The CDR3 sequence is CASSLSQGPNYEQYF. Here the CDR3 DNA reads TGTGCCAGCAGTTTATCTCAGGGGCCGAACTACGAGCAGTACTTC.

The chain joins TRBV28 to TRBJ1-2, with D possibly TRBD1 on 5 matching bases. Germline CDR1 is MDHEN and CDR2 is SYDVKM. The CDR3 contains 15 residues. The ends were cut back, 2 bases at V and 2 bases at J, with 12 bases in the middle. This CDR3 is CASSLLRGANYGYTF. The DNA of the CDR3 is TGTGCCAGCAGTTTACTGCGCGGGGCGAACTATGGCTACACCTTC.

This clone has only one observation. The gene calls are TRBV6-5 and TRBJ1-2; TRBD1 might be the D (6 bases). V dropped 6 bases and J dropped 7 bases, with 12 bases sitting between them. This CDR3 spans 12 amino acids. CDR1 MNHEY and CDR2 SVGAGI come from the germline V gene. CDR3 residues: CASRGTPSGYTF. CDR3 in DNA: TGTGCCAGCAGAGGGACACCATCTGGCTACACCTTC.

This chain uses TRBV10-3 with TRBJ1-1; D is uncertain. Germline lookup yields CDR1 ENHRY and CDR2 SYGVKD. V lost 7 bases and J 0 bases, leaving 9 bases between the germline ends. The CDR3 is 13 amino acids. This CDR3 is CAITSGLNTEAFF. Here the CDR3 DNA reads TGTGCCATCACCTCTGGACTGAACACTGAAGCTTTCTTT.

J is TRBJ1-1 and V is TRBV15, with unresolved D. CDR3 length: 14 residues. The V gene lost 5 bases and the J gene lost 4 bases, with 14 bases spanning the gap. The germline V gene has CDR1 LNHNV and CDR2 YYDKDF (reference sequence). The CDR3 region is CATSPRAGGTEAFF. The CDR3 DNA reads TGTGCCACCAGCCCCCGGGCGGGAGGCACTGAAGCTTTCTTT.